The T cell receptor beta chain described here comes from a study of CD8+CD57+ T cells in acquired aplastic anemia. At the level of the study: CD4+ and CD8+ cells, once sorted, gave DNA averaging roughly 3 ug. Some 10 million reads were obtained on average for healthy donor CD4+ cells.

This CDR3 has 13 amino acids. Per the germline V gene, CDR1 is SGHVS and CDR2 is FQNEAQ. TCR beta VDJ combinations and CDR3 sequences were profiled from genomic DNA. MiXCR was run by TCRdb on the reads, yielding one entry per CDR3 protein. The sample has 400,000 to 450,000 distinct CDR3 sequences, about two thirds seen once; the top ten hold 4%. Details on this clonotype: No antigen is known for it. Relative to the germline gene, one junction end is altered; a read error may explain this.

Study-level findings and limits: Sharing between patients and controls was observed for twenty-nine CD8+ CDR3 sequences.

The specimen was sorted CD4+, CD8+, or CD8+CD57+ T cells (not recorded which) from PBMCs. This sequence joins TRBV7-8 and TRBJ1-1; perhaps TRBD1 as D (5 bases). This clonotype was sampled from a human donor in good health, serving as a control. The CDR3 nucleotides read TGCACCAGCAGATTAACAGGAAACACTGAAGCTTTCTTT. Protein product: CTSRLTGNTEAFF.